The next 31 T cell receptor beta chains were all read from a single sample in a study of blood T cell repertoires in COVID-19. The repertoire was sequenced with immunoSEQ multiplex PCR; TCRdb's copy has only in-frame clones and lacks some. The sample records some 150,000 clones, about 88% being singletons. The source material was peripheral blood. Receptors originate from a human donor with acute or convalescent COVID-19. The donor label of this sample is uncertain.

V and J are TRBV19 and TRBJ1-2, with 7 nucleotides matching TRBD1. This CDR3 has 13 residues. CDR1 is LNHDA and CDR2 is SQIVND in the germline V gene (reference sequence). V trimming: 3 bases; J trimming: 2 bases; junction bases outside the gene matches: 0. CDR3 in amino acids: CASSMGQNYGYTF. In DNA, the CDR3 is TGTGCCAGTAGTATGGGACAGAACTATGGCTACACCTTC.

The chain uses TRBV7-7 and TRBJ2-5, with TRBD2 identical over 8 bases. The CDR3 loop spans 13 amino acids. Germline V gene lookup returns CDR1 SSHAT and CDR2 FNYEAQ (reference sequence). The CDR3 is CASAGGEGETQYF. The CDR3 bases are TGTGCTAGCGCCGGGGGGGAGGGAGAGACCCAGTACTTC.

The sample holds one count of this clone. The chain carries TRBV19 and TRBJ2-2; D is uncertain. This CDR3 has 14 residues. Germline CDR1 is LNHDA and CDR2 is SQIVND (reference sequence). Trimming took off 8 bases at V and 1 base at J, with 11 bases between the two ends. In nucleotides, the CDR3 is TGTGCCAGTGCCCCCTGGCAGAACACCGGGGAGCTGTTTTTT. Its translation: CASAPWQNTGELFF.

This clone was counted a few times. The V and J genes are TRBV7-9 and TRBJ1-2; perhaps TRBD1 as D (5 bases). Germline values: CDR1 SEHNR, CDR2 FQNEAQ (reference sequence). The CDR3 runs to 13 residues. Between the trimmed V and J ends, which lost 8 bases and 10 bases, there was a span of 20 bases. In DNA, the CDR3 is TGTGCCAGCCGACTCGGAGAGTTAGGGGACTACACCTTC. Its protein product is CASRLGELGDYTF.

The chain joins TRBV30 to TRBJ2-2, with D tentatively TRBD1 (6 bases). In germline, CDR1 is GTSNPN, CDR2 SVGIG (reference sequence). Trimming cost V 5 bases and J 3 bases, with 13 bases left between them. The CDR3 totals 14 residues. The CDR3 sequence is CAWGTRIYTGELFF. CDR3 coding DNA: TGTGCCTGGGGGACACGGATCTACACCGGGGAGCTGTTTTTT.

The J gene is TRBJ2-7, the V gene TRBV6-5; D is possibly TRBD1 (5 bases). CDR1 and CDR2 from the germline V gene are MNHEY and SVGAGI. Trimming removed 2 bases from V and 4 bases from J, with 12 bases in between. CDR3 length: 14 residues. As DNA, the CDR3 is TGTGCCAGCAGTTACGGCAGGGATTTTTACGAGCAGTACGTC. The encoded protein is CASSYGRDFYEQYV.

This clone came up once. This CDR3 reads CASSYYLYTEAFF. CDR3 bases: TGTGCCAGCAGTTACTATCTTTACACTGAAGCTTTCTTT. The genes are TRBV6-5 and TRBJ1-1; D not certain. CDR1 MNHEY and CDR2 SVGAGI come from the germline V gene. The CDR3 length is 13 residues. The V gene lost 1 base and the J gene lost 3 bases, with 6 bases spanning the gap.

The chain couples TRBV11-2 to TRBJ2-7; a possible D gene is TRBD1 (5 bases). The CDR3 is 14 residues long. V shed 5 bases and J shed 1 base, with 12 bases lying between them. Germline V lookup: CDR1 SGHAT, CDR2 FQNNGV. The CDR3 sequence: CASSRTTGSYEQYV. CDR3 DNA sequence: TGTGCCAGCAGCCGGACAACAGGATCCTACGAGCAGTACGTC.

This chain joins TRBV29-1 and TRBJ1-3; 9 bases align to TRBD1. Unmatched junction bases numbered 7, after V lost 7 bases and J lost 9 bases. Germline CDR1 is SQVTM and CDR2 is ANQGSEA. CDR3 length: 12 amino acids. DNA of the CDR3: TGCAGCGCGGGGACAGGGACGGGCACCATATATTTT. It codes for CSAGTGTGTIYF.

Worth noting for this clone: The sample holds other DNA sequences that translate to the same CDR3. V usage is TRBV7-9 and J usage is TRBJ1-1; the D gene is possibly TRBD1 (5 bases). Per germline, CDR1 SEHNR and CDR2 FQNEAQ (reference sequence). The CDR3 length is 14 residues. The V end lost 1 base, the J end lost 1 base, and 7 bases lay between the germline ends. DNA of the CDR3: TGTGCCAGCAGCTTAGGTCAGGGGAACACTGAAGCTTTCTTT. Protein: CASSLGQGNTEAFF.

This rearrangement joins TRBV6-2 or TRBV6-3 to TRBJ1-1; TRBD1 aligns across 9 bases. The CDR3 is made up of 15 amino acids. With V trimmed by 4 bases and J by 4 bases, 7 bases remained unmatched. CDR1 and CDR2 from the germline V gene are MNHEY and SVGEGT. The DNA for the CDR3 is TGTGCCAGCAGTTCAGGGACAGGGTACGTCACTGAAGCTTTCTTT. Translating gives CASSSGTGYVTEAFF.

This clone showed up just once. V is TRBV5-1 and J is TRBJ2-7, with 7 bases aligning to TRBD1. From germline, CDR1 is SGHRS and CDR2 YFSETQ. This CDR3 has 16 amino acids. Germline trimming cut 1 base from V and 1 base from J; bases unmatched to any gene: 8. CDR3 DNA sequence: TGCGCCAGCAGCTTGACAGGGGAGTTAAAGTCCTACGAGCAGTACTTC. Translated, it gives CASSLTGELKSYEQYF.

J is TRBJ2-2 and V is TRBV5-1; D gene unclear. The CDR3 contains 15 residues. Germline CDR1 is SGHRS and CDR2 is YFSETQ. Trimming cost V 0 bases and J 1 base, with 7 bases left between them. As DNA, the CDR3 is TGCGCCAGCAGCTTGGGTTCCGGGAACACCGGGGAGCTGTTTTTT. The encoded protein is CASSLGSGNTGELFF.

The rearrangement links TRBV12-3 or TRBV12-4 to TRBJ2-5, with D tentatively TRBD1 (5 bases). Trimming pared 3 bases from V and 1 base from J, leaving 6 bases between. There are 13 residues in the CDR3. The CDR3 DNA follows: TGTGCCAGCAGTTTGACAGTCCAAGAGACCCAGTACTTC. This translates into CASSLTVQETQYF.

This clone was seen only once. The chain uses TRBV7-2 and TRBJ1-1; tentative D call: TRBD1 (5 bases). The germline V and J ends were trimmed by 3 bases and 4 bases, with 12 bases remaining between them. The CDR3 length is 14 residues. CDR1 is SGHTA and CDR2 is FQGNSA in the germline V gene. The CDR3 is CASSFGQDGTEAFF. The CDR3 bases are TGTGCCAGCAGCTTCGGACAAGACGGCACTGAAGCTTTCTTT.

This chain connects TRBV7-2 to TRBJ2-1; D may be TRBD2 (7 bases). The ends were cut back, 5 bases at V and 5 bases at J, with 16 bases in the middle. Germline-derived CDR1 and CDR2 are SGHTA and FQGNSA. The CDR3 runs 15 residues. As DNA, the CDR3 is TGTGCCAGCAGCGCAGGGGCGGGGGACCACAATGAGCAGTTCTTC. It is translated as CASSAGAGDHNEQFF.

The chain combines TRBV19 with TRBJ2-1; 12 bases align to TRBD2. V dropped 6 bases and J dropped 1; count of bases not matched to a gene: 1. The CDR3 runs to 15 residues. Germline CDR1 LNHDA, CDR2 SQIVND (reference sequence). CDR3 DNA: TGTGCCAGTAGGACTAGCGGGAGATCCTACAATGAGCAGTTCTTC. This codes for CASRTSGRSYNEQFF. The entire variable domain, with the rest obtained from reference TRBV19 and TRBJ2-1, is as follows: DGGITQSPKYLFRKEGQNVTLSCEQNLNHDAMYWYRQDPGQGLRLIYYSQIVNDFQKGDIAEGYSVSREKKESFPLTVTSAQKNPTAFYLCASRTSGRSYNEQFFGPGTRLTVL.

V is TRBV7-2 and J is TRBJ1-2; TRBD1 aligns across 7 bases. The CDR3 has 12 amino acids. Germline V gives CDR1 SGHTA, CDR2 FQGNSA. The ends lost 4 bases at V and 11 bases at J; junction bases unmatched: 7. CDR3 nucleotides: TGTGCCAGCAGCTCAAGACAGGGTTGGTACACCTTC. This translates into CASSSRQGWYTF.

About this clone itself: One end of the junction does not line up with germline, which may come from a read error. The chain recombines TRBV7-2 with TRBJ2-1, with a possible D match to TRBD2 (5 bases). Germline assignment: CDR1 SGHTA and CDR2 FQGNSA. The CDR3 runs to 14 residues. The CDR3 is CASSLALLYNEQFF. In nucleotides, the CDR3 is TGTGCCAGCAGCCTAGCACTACTCTACAATGAGCAGTTCTTC. Full variable domain (remainder filled in from reference TRBV7-2 and TRBJ2-1): GAGVSQSPSNKVTEKGKDVELRCDPISGHTALYWYRQSLGQGLEFLIYFQGNSAPDKSGLPSDRFSAERTGGSVSTLTIQRTQQEDSAVYLCASSLALLYNEQFFGPGTRLTVL.

The CDR3 loop is CASSAGTSPGTGELFF. The CDR3 nucleotides are TGTGCCAGCAGCGCCGGGACTAGCCCGGGCACCGGGGAGCTGTTTTTT. V and J are TRBV5-8 and TRBJ2-2; 9 bases align to TRBD2. The germline CDR1 and CDR2 sequences are SGHTS and YDEGEE. This CDR3 has 16 amino acids. Trimming at V came to 4 bases and at J to 4 bases, leaving 8 bases not matched to a gene.

This clone came up a few times. The chain recombines TRBV5-5 with TRBJ1-2; D call uncertain. The CDR3 spans 15 residues. Deletions cut 0 bases from V and 4 bases from J, with 13 bases between. CDR1 and CDR2 from the germline V gene are SGHKS and YYEKEE (reference sequence). As DNA, the CDR3 is TGTGCCAGCAGCTTGGTAGGCCGTAGCAGCTATGGCTACACCTTC. This translates into CASSLVGRSSYGYTF.

The table lists this clone with a few counts. The chain uses TRBV2 and TRBJ1-3; 10 nucleotides align to TRBD1. With 6 bases clipped from V and 0 bases from J, the junction kept 5 bases outside the gene matches. Germline values: CDR1 SNHLY, CDR2 FYNNEI. The CDR3 contains 16 residues. The CDR3 loop reads CASSHDRGLSGNTIYF. CDR3 nucleotide sequence: TGTGCCAGCAGCCACGACAGGGGGCTCTCTGGAAACACCATATATTTT.

A note on this clone: One junction end disagrees with the germline gene, perhaps due to a read error. V is TRBV6-5 and J is TRBJ1-1, with unresolved D. The germline V gene encodes CDR1 MNHEY and CDR2 SVGAGI. The CDR3 contains 13 residues. In DNA form, the CDR3 reads TGTGCCAGCAGGCGTTCAGACGGCGGAGAGCTTTCTTTT. It translates to CASRRSDGGELSF.

This rearrangement joins TRBV7-6 to TRBJ2-3; the match to TRBD2 covers 10 bases. The CDR3 spans 17 residues. With 3 bases clipped from V and 5 bases from J, the junction kept 11 bases outside the gene matches. The germline CDR1 and CDR2 sequences are SGHVS and FNYEAQ. CDR3 DNA sequence: TGTGCCAGCAGCTTTGGGTCCAGCGGGGGGGCAATAGATACGCAGTATTTT. As protein: CASSFGSSGGAIDTQYF.

This clone appeared once. This rearrangement joins TRBV5-5 to TRBJ1-2, with 7 bases that match TRBD1. Trimming removed 4 bases from V and 5 bases from J; junction bases left unmatched: 8. The CDR3 consists of 14 residues. Per germline, CDR1 SGHKS and CDR2 YYEKEE (reference sequence). CDR3 nucleotide sequence: TGTGCCAGCAGCCCACCCGGGACAGAATATGGCTACACCTTC. Protein sequence: CASSPPGTEYGYTF.

Regarding this clone: Within the sample, other DNA sequences also encode this same CDR3. The rearrangement joins TRBV2 to TRBJ1-5; 7 bases align to TRBD1. In germline, CDR1 is SNHLY, CDR2 FYNNEI. The trim removed 4 bases at V and 0 bases at J, leaving 3 bases unmatched. The CDR3 runs 15 residues. The CDR3 bases are TGTGCCAGCAGTGGGACAGGTGATAGCAATCAGCCCCAGCATTTT. This gives the protein CASSGTGDSNQPQHF. Together with reference TRBV2 and TRBJ1-5, the CDR3 gives the full variable domain: EPEVTQTPSHQVTQMGQEVILRCVPISNHLYFYWYRQILGQKVEFLVSFYNNEISEKSEIFDDQFSVERPDGSNFTLKIRSTKLEDSAMYFCASSGTGDSNQPQHFGDGTRLSIL.

The chain has TRBV11-2 and TRBJ2-3; D is ambiguous. Germline V CDR1 and CDR2: SGHAT, FQNNGV. Trimming stripped 5 bases from V and 3 bases from J, with 15 bases between. This CDR3 is built from 15 residues. DNA for the CDR3: TGTGCCAGCAGCCCGGTACGGAGAGGAACAGATACGCAGTATTTT. It encodes CASSPVRRGTDTQYF.

The V and J genes are TRBV4-1 and TRBJ1-4; possibly TRBD1 for D (5 bases). The CDR3 is made up of 15 amino acids. Germline V gene lookup returns CDR1 MGHRA and CDR2 YSYEKL. V dropped 1 base and J dropped 6 bases, with 12 bases sitting between them. The chain's CDR3 is CASSQVGALDEKLFF. CDR3 in DNA: TGCGCCAGCAGCCAAGTTGGGGCATTGGATGAAAAACTGTTTTTT.

The CDR3 region has the DNA TGTGCCAGTAGTATCCGCCGGGACTCTGGGGCCAACGTCCTGACTTTC. Translation: CASSIRRDSGANVLTF. This chain uses TRBV19 with TRBJ2-6; tentatively, D is TRBD2 (5 bases). V was cut by 3 bases and J by 0 bases, with 9 bases left in between. This CDR3 is built from 16 residues. Germline V lookup: CDR1 LNHDA, CDR2 SQIVND (reference sequence).

The rearrangement joins TRBV27 to TRBJ2-2, with TRBD1 matching over 11 bases. J was trimmed by 5 bases and V by 6 bases; bases with no gene match: 8. The germline V gene has CDR1 MNHEY and CDR2 SMNVEV (reference sequence). The CDR3 contains 16 residues. CDR3 in amino acids: CASRPMDRGPTGELFF. The CDR3 nucleotides are TGTGCCAGCAGGCCAATGGACAGGGGGCCTACCGGGGAGCTGTTTTTT.

The V call is TRBV4-3, the J call TRBJ2-1; TRBD2 agrees at 14 bases. This CDR3 contains 16 residues. CDR1 LGHNA and CDR2 YSLEER come from the germline V gene. Losses at the gene ends were 4 bases for V and 8 bases for J; bases not matched to a gene: 7. Here the CDR3 reads CASSPTGLAGAYEQFF. The CDR3 nucleotides are TGCGCCAGCAGCCCGACGGGACTAGCGGGAGCCTATGAGCAGTTCTTC.